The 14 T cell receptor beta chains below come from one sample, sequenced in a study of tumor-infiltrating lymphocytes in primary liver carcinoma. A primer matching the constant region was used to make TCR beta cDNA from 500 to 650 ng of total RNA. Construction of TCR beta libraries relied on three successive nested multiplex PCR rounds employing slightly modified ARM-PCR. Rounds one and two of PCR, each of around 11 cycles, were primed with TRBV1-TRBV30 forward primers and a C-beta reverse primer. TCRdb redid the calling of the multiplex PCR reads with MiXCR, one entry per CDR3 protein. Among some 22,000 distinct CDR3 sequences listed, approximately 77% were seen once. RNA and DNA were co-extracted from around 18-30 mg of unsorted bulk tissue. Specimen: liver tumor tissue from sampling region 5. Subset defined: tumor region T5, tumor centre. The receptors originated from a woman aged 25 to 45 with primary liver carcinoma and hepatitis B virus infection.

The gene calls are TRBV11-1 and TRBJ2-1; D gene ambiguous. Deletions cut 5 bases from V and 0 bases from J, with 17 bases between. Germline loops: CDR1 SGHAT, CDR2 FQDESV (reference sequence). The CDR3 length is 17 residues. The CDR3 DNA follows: TGTGCCAGCAGCCTCCCGGCTAGTGCAGGCTCCTACAATGAGCAGTTCTTC. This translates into CASSLPASAGSYNEQFF.

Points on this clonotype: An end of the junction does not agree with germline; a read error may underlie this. The CDR3 region has the DNA TGTACCAGCAGTTGGGACGGACGCACAGATACGCAGTATTTT. Residues: CTSSWDGRTDTQYF. This chain joins TRBV6-5 and TRBJ2-3; D may correspond to TRBD1 or TRBD2 (5 bases each). This CDR3 is built from 14 residues. Germline lookup yields CDR1 MNHEY and CDR2 SVGAGI.

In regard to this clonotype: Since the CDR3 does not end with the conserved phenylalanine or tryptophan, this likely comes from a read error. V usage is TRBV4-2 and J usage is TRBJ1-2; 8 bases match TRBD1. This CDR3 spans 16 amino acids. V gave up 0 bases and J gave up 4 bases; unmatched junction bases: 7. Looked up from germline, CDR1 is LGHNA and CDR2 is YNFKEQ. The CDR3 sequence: CASSQDQQGVGYGYTS. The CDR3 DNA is TGTGCCAGCAGCCAAGATCAACAGGGGGTCGGCTATGGCTACACCTCC.

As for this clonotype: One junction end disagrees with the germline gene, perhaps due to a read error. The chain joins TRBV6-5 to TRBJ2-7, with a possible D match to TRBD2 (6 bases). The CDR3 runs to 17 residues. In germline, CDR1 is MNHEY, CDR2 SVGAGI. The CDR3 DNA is TGTACCAGCAGCTTCGCCGAGACTATCGGGAGCTCCTACGAGCACTACTTC. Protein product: CTSSFAETIGSSYEHYF.

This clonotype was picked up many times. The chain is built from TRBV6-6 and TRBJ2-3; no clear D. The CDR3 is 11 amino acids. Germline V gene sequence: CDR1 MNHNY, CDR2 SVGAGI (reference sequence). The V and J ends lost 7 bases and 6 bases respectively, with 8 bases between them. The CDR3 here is CASTSRDTQYF. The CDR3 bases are TGTGCCAGCACCTCGAGGGATACGCAGTATTTT.

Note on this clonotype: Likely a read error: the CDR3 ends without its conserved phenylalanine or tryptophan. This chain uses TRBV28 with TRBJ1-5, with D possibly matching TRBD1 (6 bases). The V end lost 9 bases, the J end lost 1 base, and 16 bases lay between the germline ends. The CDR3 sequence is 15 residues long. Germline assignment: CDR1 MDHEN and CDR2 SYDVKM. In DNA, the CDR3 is TGTGCCAGTAGGGCGGGGGGCCGAAGCAATCAGCCCCAGCATCTT. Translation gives CASRAGGRSNQPQHL.

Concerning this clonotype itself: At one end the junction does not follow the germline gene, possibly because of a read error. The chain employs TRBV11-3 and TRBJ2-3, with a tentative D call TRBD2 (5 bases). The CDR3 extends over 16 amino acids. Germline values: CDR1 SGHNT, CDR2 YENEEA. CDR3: CASSSGNVRGTDTQYF. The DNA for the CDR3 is TGCGCCAGCAGCTCCGGGAACGTGCGAGGCACAGATACGCAGTATTTT.

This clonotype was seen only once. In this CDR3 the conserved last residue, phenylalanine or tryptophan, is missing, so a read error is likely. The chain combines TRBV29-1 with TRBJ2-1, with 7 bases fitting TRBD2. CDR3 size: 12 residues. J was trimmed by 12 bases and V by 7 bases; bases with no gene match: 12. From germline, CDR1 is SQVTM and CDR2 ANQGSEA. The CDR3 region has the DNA TGCAGCGCCCTAAGGGACTACTATGCGCAGTTCTGC. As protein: CSALRDYYAQFC.

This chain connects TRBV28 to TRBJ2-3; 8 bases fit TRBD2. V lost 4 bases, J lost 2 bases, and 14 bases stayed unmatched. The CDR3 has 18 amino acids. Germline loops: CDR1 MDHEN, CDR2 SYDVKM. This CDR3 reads CASSWDRGGTSNTDTQYF. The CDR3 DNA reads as TGTGCCAGCAGTTGGGACCGCGGAGGGACTAGTAACACAGATACGCAGTATTTT. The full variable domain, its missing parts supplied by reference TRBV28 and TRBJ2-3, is DVKVTQSSRYLVKRTGEKVFLECVQDMDHENMFWYRQDPGLGLRLIYFSYDVKMKEKGDIPEGYSVSREKKERFSLILESASTNQTSMYLCASSWDRGGTSNTDTQYFGPGTRLTVL.

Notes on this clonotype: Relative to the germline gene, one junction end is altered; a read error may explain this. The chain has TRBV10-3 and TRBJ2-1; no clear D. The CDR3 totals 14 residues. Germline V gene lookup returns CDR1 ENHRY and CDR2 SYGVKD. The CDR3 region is CATSPAATRDEQFF. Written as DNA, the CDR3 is TGTGCCACCAGTCCCGCGGCAACCCGGGATGAGCAGTTCTTC.

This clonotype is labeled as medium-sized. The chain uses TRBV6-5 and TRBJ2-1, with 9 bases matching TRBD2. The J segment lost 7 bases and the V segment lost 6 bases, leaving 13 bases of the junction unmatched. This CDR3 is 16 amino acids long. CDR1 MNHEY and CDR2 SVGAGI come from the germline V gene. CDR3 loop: CASSYGPREGQNEQFF. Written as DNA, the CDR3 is TGTGCCAGCAGCTACGGACCGCGGGAGGGCCAAAATGAGCAGTTCTTC.

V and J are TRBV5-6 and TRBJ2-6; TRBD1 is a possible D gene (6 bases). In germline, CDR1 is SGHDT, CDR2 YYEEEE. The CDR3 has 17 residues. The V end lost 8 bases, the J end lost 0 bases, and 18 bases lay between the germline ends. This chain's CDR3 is CARSQDSSSSGANVLTF. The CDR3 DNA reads TGTGCCAGGAGCCAGGACAGCAGCTCCTCTGGGGCCAACGTCCTGACTTTC.

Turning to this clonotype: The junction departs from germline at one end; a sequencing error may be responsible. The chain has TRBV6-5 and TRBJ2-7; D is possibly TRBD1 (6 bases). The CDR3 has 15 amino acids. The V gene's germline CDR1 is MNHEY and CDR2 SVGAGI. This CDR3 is CASSYKDSSSYQRHF. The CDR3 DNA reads TGTGCCAGCAGTTACAAGGACAGCAGCTCCTACCAGCGGCACTTC.

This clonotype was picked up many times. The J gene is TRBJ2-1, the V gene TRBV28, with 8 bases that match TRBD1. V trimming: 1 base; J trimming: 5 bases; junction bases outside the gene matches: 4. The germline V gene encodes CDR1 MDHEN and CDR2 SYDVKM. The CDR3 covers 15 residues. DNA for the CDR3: TGTGCCAGCAGTTTATTGGACAGGGCCAACAATGAGCAGTTCTTC. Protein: CASSLLDRANNEQFF.